Following are 21 T cell receptor beta chains from one sample sequenced in a study of control samples from healthy donors and cancer patients. The protocol was immunoSEQ multiplex PCR, while the TCRdb copy is restricted to in-frame clones and leaves out a portion. The table lists about 36,000 clones, about 94% of them singletons. Material: PBMCs. The receptors here all came from a man aged 35-49 years with colorectal cancer.

J is TRBJ2-2 and V is TRBV15; 7 bases align to TRBD1. Germline trimming cut 1 base from V and 1 base from J; bases unmatched to any gene: 6. The CDR3 runs 17 residues. Germline assignment: CDR1 LNHNV and CDR2 YYDKDF (reference sequence). CDR3 sequence: CATSRVMDRLNTGELFF. The CDR3 nucleotides read TGTGCCACCAGCAGAGTTATGGACAGGCTGAACACCGGGGAGCTGTTTTTT.

This chain links TRBV19 with TRBJ1-3; D is undetermined. V was trimmed by 9 bases and J by 3 bases, leaving 12 bases between them. Germline-derived CDR1 and CDR2 are LNHDA and SQIVND (reference sequence). This CDR3 has 13 residues. The CDR3, as DNA: TGTGCCAGCCGGAACCACGGTGGAAACACCATATATTTT. It specifies CASRNHGGNTIYF.

The CDR3 DNA follows: TGTGCCAGCTCAGACAAAGCGGGGGGTAACTACGAGCAGTACTTC. This codes for CASSDKAGGNYEQYF. The V call is TRBV18, the J call TRBJ2-7; TRBD2 matches 9 bases. The length of the CDR3 is 15 residues. Germline V gene lookup returns CDR1 KGHSH and CDR2 LQKENI. Losses at the gene ends were 5 bases for V and 3 bases for J; bases not matched to a gene: 8.

The rearrangement uses TRBV18 and TRBJ2-7; the match to TRBD1 covers 8 bases. This CDR3 contains 14 residues. CDR1 KGHSH and CDR2 LQKENI come from the germline V gene. The trim removed 6 bases at V and 0 bases at J, leaving 4 bases unmatched. CDR3 nucleotide sequence: TGTGCCAGCTCTTTGGGACAGGACTCCTACGAGCAGTACTTC. This codes for CASSLGQDSYEQYF.

This CDR3 reads CASRGGAPEAFF. CDR3 nucleotide sequence: TGTGCCAGCCGAGGAGGGGCACCTGAAGCTTTCTTT. This chain joins TRBV27 and TRBJ1-1, with D possibly TRBD1 on 5 matching bases. This CDR3 is built from 12 residues. V gave up 8 bases and J gave up 6 bases, with 13 bases separating them. CDR1 and CDR2 from the germline V gene are MNHEY and SMNVEV (reference sequence).

The J gene is TRBJ1-1, the V gene TRBV11-3; D is undetermined. V lost 2 bases, J lost 1 base, and 5 bases lay in between. The CDR3 spans 13 residues. From germline, CDR1 is SGHNT and CDR2 YENEEA. The CDR3 sequence is CASSLRANTEAFF. The CDR3 DNA is TGTGCCAGCAGCTTACGGGCGAACACTGAAGCTTTCTTT.

This clone was seen once. This chain joins TRBV20-1 and TRBJ1-6; D ambiguous. The CDR3 loop spans 11 amino acids. CDR1 is DFQATT, CDR2 SNEGSKA, per germline (reference sequence). Trimming removed 6 bases at V and 9 bases at J, with 9 bases between. In DNA, the CDR3 is TGCAGTGCCGGGCTGGTTTCACCCCTCCACTTT. This codes for CSAGLVSPLHF.

The chain is built from TRBV19 and TRBJ1-4; TRBD1 might be the D (6 bases). Germline-derived CDR1 and CDR2 are LNHDA and SQIVND (reference sequence). The CDR3 runs to 13 residues. V lost 8 bases to trimming and J lost 8 bases, with 15 bases between them. CDR3 loop: CASVGGLEEKLFF. The CDR3 region has the DNA TGTGCCAGTGTGGGGGGGCTCGAGGAAAAACTGTTTTTT.

The chain carries TRBV25-1 and TRBJ1-2, with D maybe TRBD1 (6 bases). V lost 4 bases and J 8 bases, leaving 23 bases between the germline ends. The CDR3 contains 16 residues. Germline-derived CDR1 and CDR2 are MGHDK and SYGVNS. CDR3 amino acids: CASSGDSGPGAVGYTF. The CDR3, as DNA: TGTGCCAGCAGTGGGGATTCAGGCCCGGGGGCGGTGGGCTACACCTTC.

The chain uses TRBV27 and TRBJ1-2, with a weak D call TRBD1 (6 bases). From germline, CDR1 is MNHEY and CDR2 SMNVEV (reference sequence). The V and J ends lost 3 bases and 7 bases respectively, with 15 bases between them. The CDR3 is made up of 14 amino acids. CDR3 nucleotides: TGTGCCAGCAGTTTGCGTTCGGGGGCGGGTGGCTACACCTTC. Protein product: CASSLRSGAGGYTF.

The V gene is TRBV11-2, the J gene TRBJ2-7; D remains ambiguous. The length of the CDR3 is 11 residues. Germline CDR1 SGHAT, CDR2 FQNNGV. V lost 6 bases to trimming and J lost 6 bases, with 9 bases between them. The chain's CDR3 is CASRSISEQYF. Here the CDR3 DNA reads TGTGCCAGCAGGTCCATATCCGAGCAGTACTTC.

The chain is built from TRBV6-6 and TRBJ1-2; D ambiguous. Trimming cost V 4 bases and J 7 bases, with 19 bases left between them. The CDR3 sequence is 15 residues long. Germline V gene data show CDR1 as MNHNY and CDR2 as SVGAGI (reference sequence). The CDR3 region is CASSLFFSASFGYTF. The CDR3 nucleotides read TGTGCCAGCAGTTTGTTCTTTTCGGCTTCGTTTGGCTACACCTTC.

This chain joins TRBV7-3 and TRBJ1-3; D perhaps matches TRBD1 (5 bases). Germline V gene sequence: CDR1 SGHTA, CDR2 FQGTGA. Trimming took 4 bases from V and 0 from J, leaving 10 bases between them. CDR3 length: 15 amino acids. CDR3 sequence reads: CASSSTGNSGNTIYF. The CDR3 region has the DNA TGTGCCAGCAGCTCTACAGGAAACTCTGGAAACACCATATATTTT. The whole variable domain, filled in from reference TRBV7-3 and TRBJ1-3, reads GAGVSQTPSNKVTEKGKYVELRCDPISGHTALYWYRQSLGQGPEFLIYFQGTGAADDSGLPNDRFFAVRPEGSVSTLKIQRTERGDSAVYLCASSSTGNSGNTIYFGEGSWLTVV.

CDR3 bases: TGTGCCAGCACCAGGGTAAACACTGAAGCTTTCTTT. As protein: CASTRVNTEAFF. The chain recombines TRBV12-3 or TRBV12-4 with TRBJ1-1; perhaps TRBD1 as D (5 bases). Deletions cut 7 bases from V and 2 bases from J, with 8 bases between. The CDR3 is 12 residues long.

The rearrangement joins TRBV11-2 to TRBJ1-1; D perhaps matches TRBD1 (6 bases). Per the germline V gene, CDR1 is SGHAT and CDR2 is FQNNGV. V was pared by 5 bases and J by 7 bases, with 14 bases between. This CDR3 has 13 residues. The CDR3 nucleotides read TGTGCCAGCAGCGGATATGACAGGTTTGAAGCTTTCTTT. It codes for CASSGYDRFEAFF.

The V gene is TRBV30, the J gene TRBJ2-3; no clear D gene. Trimming took off 2 bases at V and 0 bases at J, with 6 bases between the two ends. This CDR3 has 13 amino acids. Germline values: CDR1 GTSNPN, CDR2 SVGIG (reference sequence). CDR3 loop: CAWSRTSTDTQYF. CDR3 sequence (DNA): TGTGCCTGGAGTAGGACCAGCACAGATACGCAGTATTTT.

The chain recombines TRBV7-3 with TRBJ2-5; 13 nucleotides match TRBD2. Germline assignment: CDR1 SGHTA and CDR2 FQGTGA. The CDR3 consists of 18 residues. The V gene end was trimmed by 5 bases and the J gene end by 0 bases; junction bases not matched to a gene: 9. CDR3 DNA: TGTGCCAGCAGCCTCCAGACTAGCGGGGGGACGTACCAAGAGACCCAGTACTTC. Encoded protein: CASSLQTSGGTYQETQYF.

This chain connects TRBV19 to TRBJ1-4; no definite D call. V was shortened by 3 bases and J by 7 bases, with 18 bases between the two germline ends. CDR3 size: 16 residues. The germline V gene has CDR1 LNHDA and CDR2 SQIVND (reference sequence). The CDR3 nucleotides are TGTGCCAGTAGTATTGACTCCGGGAGCGAGGTTGAAAAACTGTTTTTT. Translated, it gives CASSIDSGSEVEKLFF.

The V call is TRBV27, the J call TRBJ2-7; possibly TRBD1 for D (5 bases). Between the trimmed V and J ends, which lost 5 bases and 6 bases, there was a span of 14 bases. CDR1 and CDR2 from the germline V gene are MNHEY and SMNVEV (reference sequence). The CDR3 consists of 13 residues. The CDR3 loop reads CASSHQGVGEQYF. The CDR3 bases are TGTGCCAGCAGTCACCAAGGGGTAGGCGAGCAGTACTTC.

This clone was observed once. The chain links TRBV14 to TRBJ1-5; D is uncertain. CDR3 length: 13 amino acids. The germline V gene has CDR1 SGHDN and CDR2 FVKESK. V lost 5 bases to trimming and J lost 6 bases, with 11 bases between them. The CDR3 DNA is TGTGCCAGCAGCATTTCGGAGGGTCAGCCCCAGCATTTT. It codes for CASSISEGQPQHF. The full variable domain, with the rest looked up from reference TRBV14 and TRBJ1-5, is EAGVTQFPSHSVIEKGQTVTLRCDPISGHDNLYWYRRVMGKEIKFLLHFVKESKQDESGMPNNRFLAERTGGTYSTLKVQPAELEDSGVYFCASSISEGQPQHFGDGTRLSIL.

The chain couples TRBV4-1 to TRBJ1-2, with 8 bases that match TRBD1. V dropped 4 bases and J dropped 4; count of bases not matched to a gene: 8. The V gene's germline CDR1 is MGHRA and CDR2 YSYEKL. CDR3 length: 15 residues. This CDR3 is CASSLGQGGGYGYTF. The DNA of the CDR3 is TGCGCCAGCAGCCTAGGACAGGGAGGGGGCTATGGCTACACCTTC.